The clone carrying this T cell receptor (beta chain) was detected once. This could be a read error, since a much larger clone is one nucleotide away. The CDR3 extends over 14 amino acids. Germline V gene data show CDR1 as SQVTM and CDR2 as ANQGSEA. The V and J ends lost 1 base and 6 bases, in that order; junction bases with no gene match: 7. This entry belongs to a study of tumor and adjacent non-tumor tissue in lung cancer. The library came from three nested PCR rounds adapted from ARM-PCR protocols. TCRdb redid the calling of the multiplex PCR reads with MiXCR, one entry per CDR3 protein. The profile covers over 110,000 distinct CDR3 sequences, with approximately 70% appearing a single time and 18% taken by the ten largest. The template was RNA from unsorted bulk tissue.

The clonotype was recovered from a man aged 55-75 years with small cell lung cancer. The rearrangement uses TRBV29-1 and TRBJ2-7, with 9 positions matching TRBD1. Sample: lung tumor tissue. CDR3 loop: CSVEGGTGMFEQYF. Written as DNA, the CDR3 is TGCAGCGTTGAAGGAGGGACAGGGATGTTCGAGCAGTACTTC.